Presented here are 27 T cell receptor beta chains from one specimen sequenced in a study of cytomegalovirus exposure and HLA in healthy donors. The PCR ran on 60 Vbeta and 13 Jbeta primers. Libraries were prepared by immunoSEQ multiplex PCR; TCRdb keeps only in-frame clonotypes and omits some of them. The data hold approximately 85,000 clones, with about 80% observed a single time. Sequencing used PBMCs. These TCRs come from a woman aged 45 to 65 in good health and CMV-seropositive.

The rearrangement links TRBV5-1 to TRBJ2-1; 7 bases are shared with TRBD2. The CDR3 has 15 amino acids. The junction had 13 bases not matched to a gene; V was cut back by 4 bases and J by 9 bases. The germline V gene encodes CDR1 SGHRS and CDR2 YFSETQ. The CDR3 region is CASSVDAREGGEQFF. The CDR3 DNA is TGCGCCAGCAGCGTCGATGCTAGGGAGGGTGGTGAGCAGTTCTTC.

The CDR3 sequence is CASSDGTGVEKLFF. DNA for the CDR3: TGTGCCAGCAGCGATGGGACAGGGGTTGAAAAACTGTTTTTT. The chain recombines TRBV7-9 with TRBJ1-4, with TRBD1 matching over 10 bases. Germline assignment: CDR1 SEHNR and CDR2 FQNEAQ (reference sequence). This CDR3 region has 14 residues. V was pared by 5 bases and J by 7 bases, with 4 bases of the junction left unmatched.

The genes are TRBV18 and TRBJ1-3; no clear D gene. The CDR3 contains 15 residues. V was shortened by 3 bases and J by 3 bases, with 12 bases between the two germline ends. The germline gives CDR1 KGHSH, CDR2 LQKENI. In nucleotides, the CDR3 is TGTGCCAGCTCACCCACCCCCCACATTGGAAACACCATATATTTT. The encoded protein is CASSPTPHIGNTIYF.

The chain carries TRBV18 and TRBJ1-2; TRBD1 aligns across 7 bases. V was clipped by 2 bases and J by 0 bases; unmatched bases: 15. The V gene's germline CDR1 is KGHSH and CDR2 LQKENI. This CDR3 is 19 amino acids long. DNA of the CDR3: TGTGCCAGCTCACCATTGCCGGGACAGCAAAGAGCTTCTAACTATGGCTACACCTTC. This codes for CASSPLPGQQRASNYGYTF.

The chain recombines TRBV11-3 with TRBJ1-1; no clear D gene. Germline V gene data show CDR1 as SGHNT and CDR2 as YENEEA. This CDR3 has 13 amino acids. The V end lost 5 bases, the J end lost 4 bases, and 11 bases lay between the germline ends. The CDR3 region has the DNA TGTGCCAGCAGCCCTCGACGGGGCACTGAAGCTTTCTTT. Its translation: CASSPRRGTEAFF.

This chain connects TRBV6-6 to TRBJ1-6; 7 nucleotides line up with TRBD1. J lost 10 bases, V lost 7 bases, and 10 bases had no gene match. Germline CDR1 reads MNHNY; CDR2 reads SVGAGI (reference sequence). The CDR3 contains 14 residues. The CDR3 sequence: CASTRTQGYSPLHF. In DNA, the CDR3 is TGTGCCAGCACCCGTACACAGGGGTACTCACCCCTCCACTTT.

This clone has just one count. The genes are TRBV6-1 and TRBJ1-2; 10 bases line up with TRBD1. The CDR3 spans 14 residues. Germline CDR1 MNHNS, CDR2 SASEGT. The V segment lost 11 bases and the J segment 2 bases; nucleotides outside the gene matches: 8. As DNA, the CDR3 is TGTGCCGCCCCTGAGGGACAGGGGAACTATGGCTACACCTTC. This gives the protein CAAPEGQGNYGYTF.

J is TRBJ2-3 and V is TRBV6-1, with 7 bases that match TRBD2. Germline-derived CDR1 and CDR2 are MNHNS and SASEGT. The CDR3 contains 15 residues. The V and J ends lost 4 bases and 1 base, in that order; junction bases with no gene match: 5. This chain's CDR3 is CASSVGTICTDTQYF. The CDR3 nucleotides read TGTGCCAGCAGTGTCGGGACTATCTGCACAGATACGCAGTATTTT.

The genes are TRBV9 and TRBJ2-3; D is perhaps TRBD2 (6 bases). This CDR3 spans 15 amino acids. Trimming shortened V by 2 bases and J by 0 bases, and 10 bases separated the two germline ends. Germline V CDR1 and CDR2: SGDLS, YYNGEE. The chain's CDR3 is CASSVEGTSTDTQYF. The DNA for the CDR3 is TGTGCCAGCAGCGTTGAAGGGACTAGCACAGATACGCAGTATTTT.

The gene calls are TRBV18 and TRBJ1-2, with a possible D match to TRBD1 (6 bases). This CDR3 contains 17 residues. The V end was cut by 5 bases, the J end by 0 bases, with 19 bases between. Germline CDR1 and CDR2: KGHSH and LQKENI. CDR3 DNA sequence: TGTGCCAGCTCATCCCTTGGATCGGGGGGCTCTAACTATGGCTACACCTTC. Its protein is CASSSLGSGGSNYGYTF.

This rearrangement joins TRBV4-2 to TRBJ2-1, with TRBD2 identical over 9 bases. The CDR3 loop spans 18 amino acids. V was pared by 0 bases and J by 1 base, with 7 bases of the junction left unmatched. CDR1 LGHNA and CDR2 YNFKEQ come from the germline V gene. This CDR3 reads CASSQDPAGGVSYNEQFF. The CDR3 nucleotides are TGTGCCAGCAGCCAAGACCCAGCGGGGGGTGTGTCCTACAATGAGCAGTTCTTC.

In its sample, this clone was seen a few times. This rearrangement joins TRBV6-1 to TRBJ2-1, with 7 bases that match TRBD2. The CDR3 runs to 16 residues. CDR1 and CDR2 from the germline V gene are MNHNS and SASEGT. V shed 4 bases and J 3 bases; nucleotides not matched to a gene: 9. CDR3 protein: CASSGQLAEHYNEQFF. The CDR3 nucleotides are TGTGCCAGCAGTGGCCAGCTAGCGGAACACTACAATGAGCAGTTCTTC.

The genes are TRBV30 and TRBJ1-4; TRBD1 agrees at 8 bases. The CDR3 is 12 amino acids. Germline values: CDR1 GTSNPN, CDR2 SVGIG (reference sequence). The V segment lost 3 bases and the J segment 11 bases; nucleotides outside the gene matches: 5. CDR3 protein: CAWSGQGEKLFF. CDR3 DNA sequence: TGTGCCTGGAGCGGACAGGGAGAGAAACTGTTTTTT.

The genes are TRBV4-2 and TRBJ2-5; 10 bases map to TRBD2. V gave up 4 bases and J gave up 6 bases; unmatched junction bases: 11. This CDR3 has 16 residues. Germline V lookup: CDR1 LGHNA, CDR2 YNFKEQ. The CDR3 DNA follows: TGTGCCAGCAGCCGGATGGGGCTAGCGGGAGAACAGACCCAGTACTTC. This translates into CASSRMGLAGEQTQYF.

This sequence joins TRBV7-2 and TRBJ1-5; D gene uncertain. V was pared by 5 bases and J by 1 base, with 9 bases between. Germline assignment: CDR1 SGHTA and CDR2 FQGNSA. This CDR3 is built from 14 residues. The CDR3, as DNA: TGTGCCAGCAGCCCGTCCGGGAGCAATCAGCCCCAGCATTTT. This gives the protein CASSPSGSNQPQHF.

This clone was counted a single time. The rearrangement joins TRBV27 to TRBJ1-2; TRBD1 matches 8 bases. The CDR3 runs to 14 residues. Germline loops: CDR1 MNHEY, CDR2 SMNVEV (reference sequence). The V and J ends lost 4 bases and 2 bases, in that order; junction bases with no gene match: 3. The CDR3 sequence: CASSSGQGNYGYTF. The CDR3 nucleotides read TGTGCCAGCAGTTCCGGACAGGGCAACTATGGCTACACCTTC.

The chain combines TRBV5-1 with TRBJ1-4; 8 bases line up with TRBD1. Germline CDR1 reads SGHRS; CDR2 reads YFSETQ. There are 15 residues in the CDR3. J was trimmed by 0 bases and V by 4 bases; bases with no gene match: 2. This chain's CDR3 is CASSPDRATNEKLFF. CDR3 sequence (DNA): TGCGCCAGCAGCCCGGACAGGGCAACTAATGAAAAACTGTTTTTT.

The genes are TRBV9 and TRBJ1-4; 8 nucleotides match TRBD1. Germline V gene lookup returns CDR1 SGDLS and CDR2 YYNGEE. J gave up 3 bases and V 4 bases, and 2 bases lay outside the gene matches. The CDR3 runs to 14 residues. This CDR3 is CASSSGGPNEKLFF. The CDR3 DNA reads as TGTGCCAGCAGCTCAGGGGGCCCTAATGAAAAACTGTTTTTT.

The chain uses TRBV2 and TRBJ2-1; D unresolved. The CDR3 is 15 amino acids. V was trimmed by 2 bases and J by 4 bases, leaving 12 bases between them. Germline V gene lookup returns CDR1 SNHLY and CDR2 FYNNEI. The CDR3 spells CASSELPPGYNEQFF. In DNA, the CDR3 is TGTGCCAGCAGTGAACTGCCCCCCGGTTACAATGAGCAGTTCTTC.

This sequence joins TRBV11-3 and TRBJ2-7; 7 nucleotides line up with TRBD2. Trimming removed 3 bases from V and 2 bases from J; junction bases left unmatched: 4. The CDR3 has 14 residues. Looked up from germline, CDR1 is SGHNT and CDR2 is YENEEA. CDR3 sequence reads: CASSFRSGTYEQYV. The CDR3 DNA reads TGTGCCAGCAGCTTCCGGAGCGGGACCTACGAGCAGTACGTC.

The chain carries TRBV12-2 and TRBJ1-5. TRBV12-2 is designated a pseudogene. The CDR3 is 15 residues long. CDR3 in DNA: TGTGCAAGGGCTGTGGGAGGGGGAAAGGATCAGCCCCAGCATTTT. This codes for CARAVGGGKDQPQHF.

The genes are TRBV6-5 and TRBJ2-2, with 11 bases fitting TRBD2. This CDR3 has 15 amino acids. V gave up 5 bases and J gave up 5 bases; unmatched junction bases: 4. The V gene's germline CDR1 is MNHEY and CDR2 SVGAGI. CDR3 sequence: CASSLLAGVTGELFF. As DNA, the CDR3 is TGTGCCAGCAGTCTACTAGCGGGGGTGACCGGGGAGCTGTTTTTT.

The V call is TRBV5-1, the J call TRBJ2-7; tentative D call: TRBD2 (6 bases). V lost 4 bases, J lost 5 bases, and 22 bases lay in between. The CDR3 has 16 amino acids. Germline V gene sequence: CDR1 SGHRS, CDR2 YFSETQ. Written as DNA, the CDR3 is TGCGCCAGCAGCCCGGGCGGAGGGTCGGTATGGAACGAGCAGTACGTC. It codes for CASSPGGGSVWNEQYV.

This chain links TRBV5-1 with TRBJ1-4, with D hard to call. The CDR3 runs 14 residues. V lost 3 bases and J lost 4, with 10 bases in between. The germline V gene encodes CDR1 SGHRS and CDR2 YFSETQ. The CDR3: CASSSEFLNEKLFF. CDR3 bases: TGCGCCAGCAGCTCAGAATTCCTTAATGAAAAACTGTTTTTT.

This clone was seen a single time. The chain recombines TRBV11-3 with TRBJ1-3, with a tentative D call TRBD1 (6 bases). Germline-derived CDR1 and CDR2 are SGHNT and YENEEA. V dropped 4 bases and J dropped 4 bases, with 14 bases sitting between them. This CDR3 is built from 15 residues. As DNA, the CDR3 is TGTGCCAGCAGCTCAGGCGGGGGGCCCGGAAACACCATATATTTT. It encodes CASSSGGGPGNTIYF. Looking up the rest from reference TRBV11-3 and TRBJ1-3 gives the full variable domain: EAGVVQSPRYKIIEKKQPVAFWCNPISGHNTLYWYLQNLGQGPELLIRYENEEAVDDSQLPKDRFSAERLKGVDSTLKIQPAELGDSAVYLCASSSGGGPGNTIYFGEGSWLTVV.

The J gene is TRBJ1-1, the V gene TRBV7-9, with 7 bases identical to TRBD1. Germline assignment: CDR1 SEHNR and CDR2 FQNEAQ (reference sequence). CDR3 length: 15 amino acids. The trim removed 5 bases at V and 3 bases at J, leaving 9 bases unmatched. CDR3 protein: CASSPPTGDYTEAFF. The CDR3 bases are TGTGCCAGCAGCCCACCAACAGGGGACTACACTGAAGCTTTCTTT.

This clone was seen only once. The rearrangement uses TRBV5-4 and TRBJ1-2, with a weak D call TRBD1 (5 bases). The CDR3 contains 15 residues. Germline CDR1 reads SGHNT; CDR2 reads YYREEE (reference sequence). The V gene lost 7 bases and the J gene lost 0 bases, with 16 bases spanning the gap. The CDR3: CASRPPGNTNYGYTF. The DNA of the CDR3 is TGTGCCAGCCGCCCACCAGGGAATACTAACTATGGCTACACCTTC.